Listed below are T cell receptor beta chains from one sample, sequenced in a study of blood T cell repertoires in COVID-19. The assay was immunoSEQ multiplex PCR, and TCRdb's table has in-frame clones only and misses some. Of tens of thousands of clones in the sample, under 85% are singletons; the top ten hold about 10%. Sample: peripheral blood. These receptors were taken from a man aged 60-69 years with acute or convalescent COVID-19. CDR3s include the opening cysteine and the closing phenylalanine or tryptophan. A D gene is named only where the DNA matches it firmly. The listing skips clone size in some rows; elsewhere it reads once, few, many or a size class.

j_gene: TRBJ1-2
d_gene: .
abundance: few
v_gene: TRBV7-2
CDR3nt: TGTGCCAGCAGCTTAGTGGGCATGGGGGGAGGCTACACCTTC
CDR3aa: CASSLVGMGGGYTF

j_gene: TRBJ2-1
d_gene: TRBD2
abundance: once
v_gene: TRBV19
CDR3nt: TGTGCCAGTAGTCTTAGCGGGGGGGCGTACAATGAGCAGTTCTTC
CDR3aa: CASSLSGGAYNEQFF

j_gene: TRBJ2-3
d_gene: TRBD2
abundance: .
v_gene: TRBV6-2/TRBV6-3
CDR3nt: TGTGCCAGCAGTTCTCGGACTAGCGGGGTGGATACGCAGTATTTT
CDR3aa: CASSSRTSGVDTQYF

j_gene: TRBJ1-2
d_gene: .
abundance: .
v_gene: TRBV28
CDR3nt: TGTGCCAGCAGCTCTCCGGGGGAGGGGGACTATGGCTACACCTTC
CDR3aa: CASSSPGEGDYGYTF

j_gene: TRBJ2-5
d_gene: TRBD2
abundance: .
v_gene: TRBV6-5
CDR3nt: TGTGCCAGCAGTTACCAGGGACTAGCGGTACAAGAGACCCAGTACTTC
CDR3aa: CASSYQGLAVQETQYF

j_gene: TRBJ2-7
d_gene: .
abundance: .
v_gene: TRBV29-1
CDR3nt: TGCAGCGTTGAAGGACGGACAGTCAGCTCCTACGAGCAGTACTTC
CDR3aa: CSVEGRTVSSYEQYF

j_gene: TRBJ2-7
d_gene: .
abundance: .
v_gene: TRBV7-8
CDR3nt: TGTGCCAGCAGCATGGAAGCGGGCACCTACGAGCAGTACTTC
CDR3aa: CASSMEAGTYEQYF

j_gene: TRBJ2-3
d_gene: TRBD2
abundance: .
v_gene: TRBV30
CDR3nt: TGTGCCTGGACGGGACTAGCGGGGTCAACTAGCACAGATACGCAGTATTTT
CDR3aa: CAWTGLAGSTSTDTQYF

j_gene: TRBJ1-4
d_gene: .
abundance: .
v_gene: TRBV28
CDR3nt: TGTGCCAGCAGTTTACGCAGGGTGACTAATGAAAAACTGTTTTTT
CDR3aa: CASSLRRVTNEKLFF

j_gene: TRBJ1-2
d_gene: .
abundance: .
v_gene: TRBV5-6
CDR3nt: TGTGCCAGCAGCTCCTTGGCCAGGGGAGATGGCTACACCTTC
CDR3aa: CASSSLARGDGYTF

j_gene: TRBJ1-2
d_gene: TRBD1
abundance: .
v_gene: TRBV5-1
CDR3nt: TGCGCCAGCAGCAAGTTCGGGACAGGGGCCGGCTACACCTTC
CDR3aa: CASSKFGTGAGYTF

j_gene: TRBJ1-5
d_gene: TRBD1
abundance: .
v_gene: TRBV28
CDR3nt: TGTGCCAGCAGCTCACAGGGGGCAGGCAATCAGCCCCAGCATTTT
CDR3aa: CASSSQGAGNQPQHF

j_gene: TRBJ1-2
d_gene: .
abundance: once
v_gene: TRBV7-9
CDR3nt: TGTGCCGGAATAAGGGGGGGTAACTATGGCTACACCTTC
CDR3aa: CAGIRGGNYGYTF

j_gene: TRBJ1-2
d_gene: .
abundance: .
v_gene: TRBV15
CDR3nt: TGTGCCACCAGCAGAGGGGGAGACTATGGCTACACCTTC
CDR3aa: CATSRGGDYGYTF

j_gene: TRBJ2-3
d_gene: TRBD2
abundance: .
v_gene: TRBV9
CDR3nt: TGTGCCAGCAGTGAGACTAGCGGGGGGATCCCGTCCACAGATACGCAGTATTTT
CDR3aa: CASSETSGGIPSTDTQYF

j_gene: TRBJ1-2
d_gene: TRBD1
abundance: .
v_gene: TRBV10-3
CDR3nt: TGTGCCACAGGAGTAGTTACAGGGGGCGCAAACTATGGCTACACCTTC
CDR3aa: CATGVVTGGANYGYTF

j_gene: TRBJ1-5
d_gene: .
abundance: .
v_gene: TRBV9
CDR3nt: TGTGCCAGCAGCGTAGGCGTGAATCAGCCCCAGCATTTT
CDR3aa: CASSVGVNQPQHF

j_gene: TRBJ1-5
d_gene: .
abundance: few
v_gene: TRBV2
CDR3nt: TGTGCCAGCAGTGAACTATGGTCTGGCAATCAGCCCCAGCATTTT
CDR3aa: CASSELWSGNQPQHF

j_gene: TRBJ2-2
d_gene: .
abundance: .
v_gene: TRBV24-1
CDR3nt: TGTGCCACCAGCGGGCGGGCTTACACCGGGGAGCTGTTTTTT
CDR3aa: CATSGRAYTGELFF

j_gene: TRBJ2-2
d_gene: .
abundance: .
v_gene: TRBV24-1
CDR3nt: TGTGCCACCAGTAGGTTAGGGGAGAACACCGGGGAGCTGTTTTTT
CDR3aa: CATSRLGENTGELFF

j_gene: TRBJ2-1
d_gene: .
abundance: .
v_gene: TRBV27
CDR3nt: TGTGCCAGCAGTGTAATGATCGGGGTCGGGGATGAGCAGTTCTTC
CDR3aa: CASSVMIGVGDEQFF

j_gene: TRBJ1-2
d_gene: .
abundance: .
v_gene: TRBV29-1
CDR3nt: TGCAGCGGTGGAGGGGACTACTATGGCTACACCTTC
CDR3aa: CSGGGDYYGYTF

j_gene: TRBJ2-5
d_gene: TRBD2
abundance: .
v_gene: TRBV2
CDR3nt: TGTGCCAGCAGTGGCGTAGCGGGGGATGGAGAGACCCAGTACTTC
CDR3aa: CASSGVAGDGETQYF

j_gene: TRBJ2-1
d_gene: .
abundance: .
v_gene: TRBV6-2/TRBV6-3
CDR3nt: TGTGCCAGCAGTTATGACACTTACAATGAGCAGTTCTTC
CDR3aa: CASSYDTYNEQFF

j_gene: TRBJ2-7
d_gene: .
abundance: .
v_gene: TRBV2
CDR3nt: TGTGCCAGCAGTGACATAGGAGGGAATGGCGAGCAGTACTTC
CDR3aa: CASSDIGGNGEQYF

j_gene: TRBJ1-2
d_gene: .
abundance: .
v_gene: TRBV19
CDR3nt: TGTGCCAGTAGTTTGCAGACAGGCATCGGCTATGGCTACACCTTC
CDR3aa: CASSLQTGIGYGYTF

j_gene: TRBJ2-3
d_gene: .
abundance: .
v_gene: TRBV2
CDR3nt: TGTGCCAGCAGGGTGCGGGCCCGTTTTCCCGTCACAGATACGCAGTATTTT
CDR3aa: CASRVRARFPVTDTQYF

j_gene: TRBJ1-4
d_gene: TRBD1
abundance: .
v_gene: TRBV5-6
CDR3nt: TGTGCCAGCAGCGGAAGGGGGCATAATGAAAAACTGTTTTTT
CDR3aa: CASSGRGHNEKLFF

j_gene: TRBJ1-3
d_gene: .
abundance: .
v_gene: TRBV6-5
CDR3nt: TGTGCCAGCAGCCGTAGCCAGGGTGCGGGAAACACCATATATTTT
CDR3aa: CASSRSQGAGNTIYF

j_gene: TRBJ1-1
d_gene: .
abundance: .
v_gene: TRBV19
CDR3nt: TGTGCCAGTAAGTTTAGGACAGAGAACACTGAAGCTTTCTTT
CDR3aa: CASKFRTENTEAFF

j_gene: TRBJ2-1
d_gene: .
abundance: few
v_gene: TRBV18
CDR3nt: TGTGCCAGCTCACCGCTAGGCGACAGTCCCAGCTCCTACAATGAGCAGTTCTTC
CDR3aa: CASSPLGDSPSSYNEQFF

j_gene: TRBJ1-5
d_gene: .
abundance: .
v_gene: TRBV18
CDR3nt: TGTGCCAGCTCACCAGGGGGCTATCAGCCCCAGCATTTT
CDR3aa: CASSPGGYQPQHF

j_gene: TRBJ2-5
d_gene: .
abundance: .
v_gene: TRBV5-1
CDR3nt: TGCGCCAGCAGCAGGCAGGGTTCCCAGTACTTC
CDR3aa: CASSRQGSQYF

j_gene: TRBJ2-7
d_gene: .
abundance: .
v_gene: TRBV5-1
CDR3nt: TGCGCCAGCAGGGATACAGGGTCCCTCTCCTACGAGCAGTACTTC
CDR3aa: CASRDTGSLSYEQYF

j_gene: TRBJ1-5
d_gene: TRBD1
abundance: .
v_gene: TRBV4-1
CDR3nt: TGCGCCAGCAGCCAAGAGGGACAGAGAAAAAACAATCAGCCCCAGCATTTT
CDR3aa: CASSQEGQRKNNQPQHF

j_gene: TRBJ2-3
d_gene: TRBD2
abundance: .
v_gene: TRBV5-5
CDR3nt: TGTGCCAGCAATCCAAGCGGGGATACTACAGATACGCAGTATTTT
CDR3aa: CASNPSGDTTDTQYF

j_gene: TRBJ1-4
d_gene: .
abundance: .
v_gene: TRBV7-9
CDR3nt: TGTGCCAGCAGCCCACTGGGACTGGGAACTGAAAAACTGTTTTTT
CDR3aa: CASSPLGLGTEKLFF

j_gene: TRBJ1-3
d_gene: .
abundance: .
v_gene: TRBV27
CDR3nt: TGTGCCAGCAGTCCCGGACAGTTCAGGGGTGGAAACACCATATATTTT
CDR3aa: CASSPGQFRGGNTIYF

j_gene: TRBJ2-5
d_gene: .
abundance: .
v_gene: TRBV27
CDR3nt: TGTGCCAGCAGTTTATCGTTCGGGGGGCTAGAGACCCAGTACTTC
CDR3aa: CASSLSFGGLETQYF

j_gene: TRBJ2-7
d_gene: .
abundance: .
v_gene: TRBV12-3/TRBV12-4
CDR3nt: TGTGCCAGCAGTCGAGACGGGTACGAGCAGTACTTC
CDR3aa: CASSRDGYEQYF

j_gene: TRBJ1-1
d_gene: .
abundance: few
v_gene: TRBV6-2/TRBV6-3
CDR3nt: TGTGCCAGCAGTTACTCGCAGGGTGAGACTGAAGCTTTCTTT
CDR3aa: CASSYSQGETEAFF

j_gene: TRBJ2-6
d_gene: .
abundance: .
v_gene: TRBV4-1
CDR3nt: TGCGCCAGCAGCCGAGATTTATCTGGGGCCAACGTCCTGACTTTC
CDR3aa: CASSRDLSGANVLTF

j_gene: TRBJ1-6
d_gene: TRBD1
abundance: .
v_gene: TRBV19
CDR3nt: TGTGCCAGTAGTCCAGGACAGGGAGATGGTTCACCCCTCCACTTT
CDR3aa: CASSPGQGDGSPLHF

j_gene: TRBJ2-2
d_gene: TRBD1
abundance: .
v_gene: TRBV24-1
CDR3nt: TGTGCCACCAGTGATCAGACAGGGATTGTCGGGGAGCTGTTTTTT
CDR3aa: CATSDQTGIVGELFF

j_gene: TRBJ2-3
d_gene: TRBD2
abundance: .
v_gene: TRBV6-5
CDR3nt: TGTGCCAGCAGTTACACTAAAGCGGGGGGGGGAGATACGCAGTATTTT
CDR3aa: CASSYTKAGGGDTQYF

j_gene: TRBJ2-7
d_gene: TRBD1
abundance: .
v_gene: TRBV7-8
CDR3nt: TGTGCCAGCAGCTTCCGGACAGGGCCCTACGAGCAGTACTTC
CDR3aa: CASSFRTGPYEQYF

j_gene: TRBJ2-5
d_gene: .
abundance: few
v_gene: TRBV6-2/TRBV6-3
CDR3nt: TGTGCCAGCACCCCCTTCTTAGGAGGGGGGGAAGAGACCCAGTACTTC
CDR3aa: CASTPFLGGGEETQYF

j_gene: TRBJ2-1
d_gene: TRBD2
abundance: once
v_gene: TRBV2
CDR3nt: TGTGCCAGCAGTCGGTCTGCGGGGGTATACAATGAGCAGTTCTTC
CDR3aa: CASSRSAGVYNEQFF

j_gene: TRBJ2-3
d_gene: .
abundance: .
v_gene: TRBV7-3
CDR3nt: TGTGCCAGCAGCTTAGGGGCGGGGAGTGTTACAGATACGCAGTATTTT
CDR3aa: CASSLGAGSVTDTQYF

j_gene: TRBJ2-1
d_gene: .
abundance: .
v_gene: TRBV19
CDR3nt: TGTGCCAGTAGTCTAAGGGGCCATGAGCAGTTCTTC
CDR3aa: CASSLRGHEQFF

j_gene: TRBJ2-5
d_gene: TRBD1
abundance: once
v_gene: TRBV5-6
CDR3nt: TGTGCCAGCGTAGACAGGGCGTACGAGACCCAGTACTTC
CDR3aa: CASVDRAYETQYF

j_gene: TRBJ2-5
d_gene: .
abundance: once
v_gene: TRBV5-1
CDR3nt: TGCGCCAGCAGCTTGGCCCCGGGACAAGAGACCCAGTACTTC
CDR3aa: CASSLAPGQETQYF

j_gene: TRBJ2-7
d_gene: .
abundance: .
v_gene: TRBV2
CDR3nt: TGTGCCAGCACAGGCAGGGTAAAGGTCGAGCAGTACTTC
CDR3aa: CASTGRVKVEQYF

j_gene: TRBJ1-2
d_gene: .
abundance: once
v_gene: TRBV5-1
CDR3nt: TGCGCCAGCAGCTTGGAATCCGCGAACTATGGCTACACCTTC
CDR3aa: CASSLESANYGYTF

j_gene: TRBJ1-1
d_gene: .
abundance: .
v_gene: TRBV9
CDR3nt: TGTGCCAGCAGCGCAAGAGACTCTAACACTGAAGCTTTCTTT
CDR3aa: CASSARDSNTEAFF

j_gene: TRBJ1-5
d_gene: .
abundance: .
v_gene: TRBV2
CDR3nt: TGTGCCAGCAGTTCAGGGGTTCAGCCCCAGCATTTT
CDR3aa: CASSSGVQPQHF

j_gene: TRBJ1-2
d_gene: TRBD1
abundance: .
v_gene: TRBV7-2
CDR3nt: TGTGCCAGCACCTTAGGGACAGGGGTATATGGCTACACCTTC
CDR3aa: CASTLGTGVYGYTF

j_gene: TRBJ1-1
d_gene: .
abundance: .
v_gene: TRBV7-2
CDR3nt: TGTGCCAGCAGCTACCCAAACAGGGATGAAGCTTTCTTT
CDR3aa: CASSYPNRDEAFF

j_gene: TRBJ2-7
d_gene: .
abundance: .
v_gene: TRBV2
CDR3nt: TGTGCCAGCAATCGGGACTCCTACGAGCAGTACTTC
CDR3aa: CASNRDSYEQYF